A single sample is the source of the 10 T cell receptor beta chains below, sequenced in a study of blood T cells in healthy people across ages. Combining a sample-barcoded 5' primer with a J-beta primer mix, a second PCR ran for 7 to 11 cycles. TCRdb re-derived calls from the 5' RACE reads in MiXCR, one entry per CDR3 protein. The data show some 1.8 million distinct CDR3 sequences, more than 35% seen once. Sequenced input: blood. The receptors originated from a human donor in good health.

The CDR3 reads CASSLGTNKPAETQYF. Here the CDR3 DNA reads TGCGCCAGCAGCCTCGGGACTAACAAGCCGGCAGAGACCCAGTACTTC. V and J are TRBV5-1 and TRBJ2-5; 7 nucleotides agree with TRBD2. The V segment lost 4 bases and the J segment 4 bases; nucleotides outside the gene matches: 13. The CDR3 runs to 16 residues. Per the germline V gene, CDR1 is SGHRS and CDR2 is YFSETQ.

This clonotype occurred a few times. V is TRBV6-5 and J is TRBJ1-4, with 9 bases matching TRBD1. The CDR3 has 13 residues. Germline CDR1 MNHEY, CDR2 SVGAGI. V shed 5 bases and J 10 bases; nucleotides not matched to a gene: 5. CDR3 amino acids: CASSKPGQGKLFF. The CDR3 DNA follows: TGTGCCAGCAGTAAACCGGGACAGGGAAAACTGTTTTTT.

This clonotype was recorded a few times. The chain links TRBV28 to TRBJ1-5; no firm D call. Germline CDR1 reads MDHEN; CDR2 reads SYDVKM. Trimming left V 5 bases short and J 2 bases short, with 13 bases between. The CDR3 is made up of 15 amino acids. CDR3 DNA: TGTGCCAGCAGTGGTCGTGCTGGGGGCAATCAGCCCCAGCATTTT. Protein product: CASSGRAGGNQPQHF.

This clonotype was observed a handful of times. The chain combines TRBV7-9 with TRBJ2-5, with D possibly being TRBD2 (5 bases). Germline CDR1 reads SEHNR; CDR2 reads FQNEAQ (reference sequence). V lost 3 bases and J lost 7, with 18 bases in between. The CDR3 consists of 15 residues. CDR3 nucleotide sequence: TGTGCCAGCAGCTTTAGGAGCGGACCCCCGTGGACCCAGTACTTC. This translates into CASSFRSGPPWTQYF.

Details on this clonotype: Since a much larger clone is just one base distant, this may be a read error. The chain combines TRBV12-3 or TRBV12-4 with TRBJ2-7; perhaps D is TRBD1 or TRBD2 (6 bases each). This CDR3 is built from 14 residues. The ends were cut back, 6 bases at V and 3 bases at J, with 15 bases in the middle. CDR3 coding DNA: TGTGCCAGCAGGTTGGAGGGGGTTCGCTACGAGCAGTACTTC. Translated, it gives CASRLEGVRYEQYF.

The chain links TRBV5-1 to TRBJ1-6; 9 nucleotides match TRBD1. Trimming removed 4 bases from V and 6 bases from J; junction bases left unmatched: 8. The CDR3 has 16 residues. Germline CDR1 SGHRS, CDR2 YFSETQ. The CDR3 loop is CASSPETGGGNSPLHF. The CDR3 DNA reads TGCGCCAGCAGCCCCGAGACAGGGGGAGGTAATTCACCCCTCCACTTT. Drawing the rest from reference TRBV5-1 and TRBJ1-6, the complete variable domain is KAGVTQTPRYLIKTRGQQVTLSCSPISGHRSVSWYQQTPGQGLQFLFEYFSETQRNKGNFPGRFSGRQFSNSRSEMNVSTLELGDSALYLCASSPETGGGNSPLHFGNGTRLTVT.

The CDR3 coding sequence is TGTGCCAGCAGTTATCGGGACAGTGCCACAGATACGCAGTATTTT. The encoded protein is CASSYRDSATDTQYF. The V gene is TRBV6-5, the J gene TRBJ2-3; TRBD1 matches 7 bases. The V and J ends lost 3 bases and 2 bases, in that order; junction bases with no gene match: 5. The germline V gene has CDR1 MNHEY and CDR2 SVGAGI. The CDR3 loop spans 15 amino acids.

The chain joins TRBV9 to TRBJ2-1, with D possibly TRBD1 on 6 matching bases. The CDR3 extends over 15 amino acids. Germline lookup yields CDR1 SGDLS and CDR2 YYNGEE. The V end was cut by 6 bases, the J end by 6 bases, with 19 bases between. Here the CDR3 DNA reads TGTGCCAGCACCCACCAACAGGGTCTGAGCAATGAGCAGTTCTTC. This translates into CASTHQQGLSNEQFF.

The gene calls are TRBV2 and TRBJ1-2, with 7 nucleotides matching TRBD1. The ends lost 6 bases at V and 0 bases at J; junction bases unmatched: 10. This CDR3 is built from 16 residues. Germline-derived CDR1 and CDR2 are SNHLY and FYNNEI. CDR3 sequence reads: CASSYRGFGANYGYTF. The CDR3 nucleotides read TGTGCCAGCAGCTACAGGGGATTTGGGGCTAACTATGGCTACACCTTC.

V and J are TRBV20-1 and TRBJ1-1, with D maybe TRBD1 (6 bases). Germline loops: CDR1 DFQATT, CDR2 SNEGSKA (reference sequence). V was shortened by 6 bases and J by 4 bases, with 24 bases between the two germline ends. This CDR3 contains 16 residues. The CDR3 is CSAPRGARVISTEAFF. CDR3 nucleotides: TGCAGTGCACCCCGGGGGGCGCGGGTGATAAGCACTGAAGCTTTCTTT.